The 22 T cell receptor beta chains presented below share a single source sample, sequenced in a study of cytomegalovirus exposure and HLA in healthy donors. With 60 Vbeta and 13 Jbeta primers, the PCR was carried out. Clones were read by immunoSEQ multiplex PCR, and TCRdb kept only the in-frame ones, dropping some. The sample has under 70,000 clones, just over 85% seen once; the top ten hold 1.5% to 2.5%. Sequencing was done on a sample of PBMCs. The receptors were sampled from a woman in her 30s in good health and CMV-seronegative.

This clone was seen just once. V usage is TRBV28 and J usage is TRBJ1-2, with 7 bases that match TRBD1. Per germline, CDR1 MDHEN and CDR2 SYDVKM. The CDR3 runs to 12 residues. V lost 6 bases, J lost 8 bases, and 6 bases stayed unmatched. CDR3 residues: CASRRGTDGYTF. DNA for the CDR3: TGTGCCAGCAGACGGGGGACAGACGGCTACACCTTC.

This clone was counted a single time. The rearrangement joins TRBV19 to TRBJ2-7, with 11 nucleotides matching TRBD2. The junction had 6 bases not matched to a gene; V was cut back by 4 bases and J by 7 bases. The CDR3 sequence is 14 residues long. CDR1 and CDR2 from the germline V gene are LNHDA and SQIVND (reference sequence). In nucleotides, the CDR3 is TGTGCCAGTAGTACGGGACTAGCGGCCCTGGAGCAGTACTTC. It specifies CASSTGLAALEQYF. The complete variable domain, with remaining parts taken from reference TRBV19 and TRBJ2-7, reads DGGITQSPKYLFRKEGQNVTLSCEQNLNHDAMYWYRQDPGQGLRLIYYSQIVNDFQKGDIAEGYSVSREKKESFPLTVTSAQKNPTAFYLCASSTGLAALEQYFGPGTRLTVT.

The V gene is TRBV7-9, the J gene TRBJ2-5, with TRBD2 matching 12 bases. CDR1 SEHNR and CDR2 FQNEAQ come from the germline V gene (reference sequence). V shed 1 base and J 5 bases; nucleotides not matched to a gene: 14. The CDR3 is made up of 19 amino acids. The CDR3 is CASSLGRLAGVLLWETQYF. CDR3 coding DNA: TGTGCCAGCAGCTTAGGGAGACTAGCGGGAGTGCTTCTCTGGGAGACCCAGTACTTC.

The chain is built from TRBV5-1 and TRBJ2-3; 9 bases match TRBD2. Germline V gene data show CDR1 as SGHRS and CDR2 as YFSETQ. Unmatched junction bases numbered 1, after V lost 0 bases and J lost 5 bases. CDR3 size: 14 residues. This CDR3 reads CASSLELAGDTQYF. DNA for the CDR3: TGCGCCAGCAGCTTGGAACTAGCGGGAGATACGCAGTATTTT. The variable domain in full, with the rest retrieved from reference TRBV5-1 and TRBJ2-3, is KAGVTQTPRYLIKTRGQQVTLSCSPISGHRSVSWYQQTPGQGLQFLFEYFSETQRNKGNFPGRFSGRQFSNSRSEMNVSTLELGDSALYLCASSLELAGDTQYFGPGTRLTVL.

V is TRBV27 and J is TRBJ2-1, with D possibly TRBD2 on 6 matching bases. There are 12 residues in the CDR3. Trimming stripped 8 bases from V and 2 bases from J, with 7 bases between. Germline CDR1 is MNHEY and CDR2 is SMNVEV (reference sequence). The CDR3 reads CASRETYNEQFF. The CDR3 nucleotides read TGTGCCAGCCGGGAGACCTACAATGAGCAGTTCTTC.

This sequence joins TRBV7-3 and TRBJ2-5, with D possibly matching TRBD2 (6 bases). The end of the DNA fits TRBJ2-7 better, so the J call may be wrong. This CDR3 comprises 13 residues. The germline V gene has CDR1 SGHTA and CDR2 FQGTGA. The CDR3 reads CASSFSGSYEQYF. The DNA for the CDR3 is TGTGCCAGCAGCTTCAGCGGGTCCTACGAGCAGTACTTC.

DNA for the CDR3: TGTGCCAGCAGCCCCTTAGCGGGGGAGATCGATGAGCAGTTCTTC. Translated, it gives CASSPLAGEIDEQFF. The chain employs TRBV7-2 and TRBJ2-1, with 9 bases aligning to TRBD2. Trimming took 5 bases from V and 8 from J; bases not matched to a gene: 10. The CDR3 is 15 amino acids. The germline gives CDR1 SGHTA, CDR2 FQGNSA.

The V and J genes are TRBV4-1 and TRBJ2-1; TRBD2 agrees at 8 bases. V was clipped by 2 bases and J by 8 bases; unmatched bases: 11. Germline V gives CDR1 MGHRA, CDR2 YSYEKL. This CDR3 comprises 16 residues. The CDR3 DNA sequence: TGCGCCAGCAGCCAAAGCCGTCTCGGGAGGGCAGATGAGCAGTTCTTC. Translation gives CASSQSRLGRADEQFF.

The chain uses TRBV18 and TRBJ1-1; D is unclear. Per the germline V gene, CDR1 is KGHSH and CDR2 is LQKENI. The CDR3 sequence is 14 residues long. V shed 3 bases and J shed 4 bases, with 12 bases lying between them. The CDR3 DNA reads TGTGCCAGCTCACCCGATGCGTACGGCACTGAAGCTTTCTTT. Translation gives CASSPDAYGTEAFF. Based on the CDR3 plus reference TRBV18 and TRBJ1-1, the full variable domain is NAGVMQNPRHLVRRRGQEARLRCSPMKGHSHVYWYRQLPEEGLKFMVYLQKENIIDESGMPKERFSAEFPKEGPSILRIQQVVRGDSAAYFCASSPDAYGTEAFFGQGTRLTVV.

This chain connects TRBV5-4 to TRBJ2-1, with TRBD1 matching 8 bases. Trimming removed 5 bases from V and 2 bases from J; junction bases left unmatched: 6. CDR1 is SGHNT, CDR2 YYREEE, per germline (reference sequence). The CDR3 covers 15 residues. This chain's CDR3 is CASRPGQGTYNEQFF. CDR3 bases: TGTGCCAGCAGACCTGGACAGGGAACCTACAATGAGCAGTTCTTC. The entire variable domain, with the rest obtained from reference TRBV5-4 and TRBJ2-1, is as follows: ETGVTQSPTHLIKTRGQQVTLRCSSQSGHNTVSWYQQALGQGPQFIFQYYREEENGRGNFPPRFSGLQFPNYSSELNVNALELDDSALYLCASRPGQGTYNEQFFGPGTRLTVL.

This chain's CDR3 is CASSETGGRYEQYF. The CDR3 DNA sequence: TGTGCCAGCAGCGAGACAGGGGGCAGATACGAGCAGTACTTC. The rearrangement links TRBV9 to TRBJ2-7, with 10 bases identical to TRBD1. Per the germline V gene, CDR1 is SGDLS and CDR2 is YYNGEE. The J segment lost 4 bases and the V segment lost 3 bases, leaving 4 bases of the junction unmatched. CDR3 length equals 14 residues.

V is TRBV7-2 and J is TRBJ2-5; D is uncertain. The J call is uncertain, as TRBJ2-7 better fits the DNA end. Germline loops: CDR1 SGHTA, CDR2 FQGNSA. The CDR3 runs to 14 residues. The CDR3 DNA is TGTGCCAGCAGCCCCCCCGTGAGGTCTTACGAGCAGTACTTC. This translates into CASSPPVRSYEQYF.

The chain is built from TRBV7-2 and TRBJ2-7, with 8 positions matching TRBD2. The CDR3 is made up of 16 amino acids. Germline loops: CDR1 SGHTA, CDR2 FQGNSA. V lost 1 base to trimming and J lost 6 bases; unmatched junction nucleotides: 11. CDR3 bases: TGTGCCAGCAGCTTAGTCTCGGGAGGGCCTAGCGGCGAGCAGTACTTC. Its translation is CASSLVSGGPSGEQYF.

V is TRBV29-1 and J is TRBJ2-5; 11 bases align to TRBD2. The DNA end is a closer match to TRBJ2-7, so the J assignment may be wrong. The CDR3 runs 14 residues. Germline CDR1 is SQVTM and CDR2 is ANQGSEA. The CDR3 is CSVDTSGRNNEQYF. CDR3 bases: TGCAGCGTTGATACTAGCGGGAGAAACAACGAGCAGTACTTC.

The CDR3 region has the DNA TGTGCCATCAGTGTGATAACTAGCGGGGGGGGGAATGAGCAGTTCTTC. Translating it yields CAISVITSGGGNEQFF. This sequence joins TRBV10-3 and TRBJ2-1; TRBD2 matches 13 bases. Germline CDR1 ENHRY, CDR2 SYGVKD. The CDR3 is 16 amino acids. V dropped 4 bases and J dropped 7; count of bases not matched to a gene: 7.

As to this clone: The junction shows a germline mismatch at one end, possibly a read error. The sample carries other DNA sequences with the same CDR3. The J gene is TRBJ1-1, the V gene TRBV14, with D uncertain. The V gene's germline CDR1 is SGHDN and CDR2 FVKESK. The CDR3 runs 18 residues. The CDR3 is CASSQREEGYPPNTEAFF. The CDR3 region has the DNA TGTGCCAGCAGCCAAAGGGAGGAGGGATATCCTCCGAACACTGAAGCCTTCTTT.

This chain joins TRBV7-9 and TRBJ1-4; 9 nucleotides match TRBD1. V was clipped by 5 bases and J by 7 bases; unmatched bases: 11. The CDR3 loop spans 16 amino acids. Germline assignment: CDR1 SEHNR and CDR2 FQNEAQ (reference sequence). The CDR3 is CASSLHTGTGSEKLFF. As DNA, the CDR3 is TGTGCCAGCAGCCTACACACCGGGACAGGGAGTGAAAAACTGTTTTTT.

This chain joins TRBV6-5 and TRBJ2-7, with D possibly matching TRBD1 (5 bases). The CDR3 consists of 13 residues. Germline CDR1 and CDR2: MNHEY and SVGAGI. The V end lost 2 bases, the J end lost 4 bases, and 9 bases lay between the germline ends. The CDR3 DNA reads TGTGCCAGCAGTTACGATCGACAGTACGAGCAGTACTTC. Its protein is CASSYDRQYEQYF.

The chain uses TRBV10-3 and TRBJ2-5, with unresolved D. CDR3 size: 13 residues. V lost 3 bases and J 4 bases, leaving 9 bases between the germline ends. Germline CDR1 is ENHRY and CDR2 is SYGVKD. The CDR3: CAISDRGAETQYF. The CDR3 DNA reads TGTGCCATCAGTGACCGAGGAGCAGAGACCCAGTACTTC.

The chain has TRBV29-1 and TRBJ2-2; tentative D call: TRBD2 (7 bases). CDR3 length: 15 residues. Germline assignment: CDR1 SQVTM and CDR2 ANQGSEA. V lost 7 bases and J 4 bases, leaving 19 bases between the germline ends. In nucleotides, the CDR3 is TGCAGCGCTACAGGGAGCGGGGCCGGCACCGGGGAGCTGTTTTTT. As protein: CSATGSGAGTGELFF.

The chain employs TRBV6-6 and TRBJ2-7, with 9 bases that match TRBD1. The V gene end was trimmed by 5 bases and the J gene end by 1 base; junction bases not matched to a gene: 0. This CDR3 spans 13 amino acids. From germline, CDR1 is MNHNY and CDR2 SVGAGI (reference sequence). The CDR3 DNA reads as TGTGCCAGCAGTGGACAGGGGTCCTACGAGCAGTACTTC. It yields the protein CASSGQGSYEQYF.

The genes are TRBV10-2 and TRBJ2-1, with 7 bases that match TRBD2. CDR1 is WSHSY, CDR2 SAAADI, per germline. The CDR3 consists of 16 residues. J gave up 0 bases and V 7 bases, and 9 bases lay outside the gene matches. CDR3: CASKGLTGGSYNEQFF. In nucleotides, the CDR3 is TGCGCCAGCAAGGGCTTAACGGGAGGCTCCTACAATGAGCAGTTCTTC.